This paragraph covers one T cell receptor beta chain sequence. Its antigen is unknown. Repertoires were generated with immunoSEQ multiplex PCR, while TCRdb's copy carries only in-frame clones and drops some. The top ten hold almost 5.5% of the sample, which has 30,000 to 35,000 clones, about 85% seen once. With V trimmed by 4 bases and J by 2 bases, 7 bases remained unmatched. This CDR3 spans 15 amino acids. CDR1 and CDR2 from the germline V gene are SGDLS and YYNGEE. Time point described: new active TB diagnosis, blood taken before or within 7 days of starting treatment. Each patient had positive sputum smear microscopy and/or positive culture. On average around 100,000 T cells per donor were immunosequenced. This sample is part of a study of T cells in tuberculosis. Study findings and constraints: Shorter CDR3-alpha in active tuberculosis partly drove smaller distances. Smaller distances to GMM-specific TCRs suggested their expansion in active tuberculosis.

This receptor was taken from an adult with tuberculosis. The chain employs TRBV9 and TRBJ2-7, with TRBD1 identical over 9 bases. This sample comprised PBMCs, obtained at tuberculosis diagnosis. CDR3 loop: CASSPGGTGPYEQYF. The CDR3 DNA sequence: TGTGCCAGCAGCCCAGGTGGGACAGGGCCCTACGAGCAGTACTTC.